This T cell receptor (beta chain) derives from a study of T cell responses to AZD1222 COVID-19 vaccine. Study-wide findings and caveats: Mapped onto spike, vaccine-associated CD4 TCRs spanned it and were dominant at 160-218 and 743-854. Clonal diversity was possibly underestimated; the donors were predominantly white British and more often female. Repertoires in all cases were sampled only once the peak T cell response had passed.

In regard to this clone: Its specificity is not known.

From germline, CDR1 is MNHNS and CDR2 SASEGT. The CDR3 has 13 amino acids. Trimming removed 3 bases from V and 4 bases from J, with 8 bases in between. Clones were sequenced by immunoSEQ multiplex PCR, and TCRdb holds only the in-frame ones, with some missing. In the table there are roughly 180,000 clones, roughly 87% of which are singletons. The chain has TRBV6-1 and TRBJ2-3; D is undetermined. This receptor was identified in an adult in good health. The sequences come from peripheral blood, collected on day 0 of AZD1222 vaccination. The CDR3 sequence is CASSEYRADTQYF. CDR3 sequence (DNA): TGTGCCAGCAGTGAGTACCGAGCAGATACGCAGTATTTT.